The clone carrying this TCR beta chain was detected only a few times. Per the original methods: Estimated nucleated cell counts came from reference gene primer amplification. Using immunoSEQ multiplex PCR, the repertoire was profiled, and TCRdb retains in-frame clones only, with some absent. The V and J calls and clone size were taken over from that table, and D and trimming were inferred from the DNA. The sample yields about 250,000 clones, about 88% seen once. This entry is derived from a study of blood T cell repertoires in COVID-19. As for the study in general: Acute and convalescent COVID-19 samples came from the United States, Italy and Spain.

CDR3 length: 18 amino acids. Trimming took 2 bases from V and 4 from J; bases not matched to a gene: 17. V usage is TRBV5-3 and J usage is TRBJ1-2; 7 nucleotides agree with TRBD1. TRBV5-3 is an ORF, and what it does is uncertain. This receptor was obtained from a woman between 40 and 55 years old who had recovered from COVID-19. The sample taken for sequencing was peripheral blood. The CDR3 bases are TGTGCCAGAAGCTTTATCTTTGATATATGCGGACAGGCCTATGGCTACACCTTC. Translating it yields CARSFIFDICGQAYGYTF.